Following are 21 T cell receptor beta chains from one sample sequenced in a study of blood T cell repertoires in COVID-19 (dated by TCRdb to the early 2020s). Library preparation was by the immunoSEQ multiplex PCR assay. The clones in this table, taken by TCRdb from immuneACCESS, are in-frame only. Not every clone is retained; where verified, under half of the shortfall comes from an unresolved V gene, and the cause of the rest is unknown. The sample contains about 180,000 clones, 85% to 90% of them found a single time. The ten largest clones add up to 9.5% to 15% of the sample. The sample taken for sequencing was peripheral blood. The receptor source for this set is a woman aged 70-85 years with COVID-19, enrolled during active disease.

The gene calls are TRBV21-1 and TRBJ1-5. TRBV21-1 is designated a pseudogene. The CDR3 runs to 11 residues. CDR3 residues: CAPRSNQPQHF. DNA of the CDR3: TGTGCCCCTAGGAGCAATCAGCCCCAGCATTTT.

The chain joins TRBV19 to TRBJ1-1; tentatively, D is TRBD1 (6 bases). The CDR3 spans 17 residues. V lost 5 bases and J lost 5, with 24 bases in between. Germline V gene data show CDR1 as LNHDA and CDR2 as SQIVND (reference sequence). The CDR3 loop is CASSLRTVSTAGTEAFF. Written as DNA, the CDR3 is TGTGCCAGTAGTCTTCGGACAGTATCGACCGCGGGTACTGAAGCTTTCTTT.

This chain connects TRBV29-1 to TRBJ1-1; D perhaps matches TRBD1 (6 bases). The germline V and J ends were trimmed by 2 bases and 6 bases, with 16 bases remaining between them. This CDR3 has 14 amino acids. Germline-derived CDR1 and CDR2 are SQVTM and ANQGSEA. CDR3 protein: CSVENYRVVAEAFF. The CDR3, as DNA: TGCAGCGTTGAAAACTACAGGGTAGTCGCTGAAGCTTTCTTT.

The chain is built from TRBV30 and TRBJ2-7; 7 bases are shared with TRBD1. This CDR3 region has 15 residues. Germline loops: CDR1 GTSNPN, CDR2 SVGIG (reference sequence). V lost 6 bases, J lost 0 bases, and 11 bases stayed unmatched. CDR3 loop: CACRDRSYSSYEQYF. CDR3 coding DNA: TGTGCCTGCAGGGACAGATCCTACAGCTCCTACGAGCAGTACTTC.

The V gene is TRBV11-3, the J gene TRBJ2-7, with 15 bases identical to TRBD2. The CDR3 consists of 15 residues. V was pared by 5 bases and J by 4 bases, with 3 bases of the junction left unmatched. Germline V lookup: CDR1 SGHNT, CDR2 YENEEA. The CDR3 region has the DNA TGTGCCAGCAGCACAGGGACTAGCGGGAGGTACGAGCAGTACTTC. Its protein is CASSTGTSGRYEQYF.

The V gene is TRBV27, the J gene TRBJ2-1; 11 bases fit TRBD2. J lost 0 bases, V lost 4 bases, and 17 bases had no gene match. The CDR3 spans 21 residues. In germline, CDR1 is MNHEY, CDR2 SMNVEV (reference sequence). The CDR3 loop is CASSSDGTGTSGKSSYNEQFF. In DNA, the CDR3 is TGTGCCAGCAGTTCGGACGGGACCGGGACTAGCGGAAAGAGCTCCTACAATGAGCAGTTCTTC.

The V gene is TRBV19, the J gene TRBJ1-1; possible D gene TRBD1, 5 bases. The CDR3 spans 14 residues. Trimming removed 1 base at V and 4 bases at J, with 10 bases between. CDR1 is LNHDA, CDR2 SQIVND, per germline (reference sequence). The CDR3 protein is CASSIGGRSTEAFF. The CDR3 nucleotides read TGTGCCAGTAGTATAGGGGGCCGCAGCACTGAAGCTTTCTTT. Variable domain in full (rest from reference TRBV19 and TRBJ1-1): DGGITQSPKYLFRKEGQNVTLSCEQNLNHDAMYWYRQDPGQGLRLIYYSQIVNDFQKGDIAEGYSVSREKKESFPLTVTSAQKNPTAFYLCASSIGGRSTEAFFGQGTRLTVV.

As to this clone: This CDR3 is also generated by other DNA sequences in the sample. V gene TRBV19 combines with J gene TRBJ2-7, with 8 bases fitting TRBD1. Looked up from germline, CDR1 is LNHDA and CDR2 is SQIVND (reference sequence). After removal of 5 bases from V and 3 bases from J, the junction contained 0 bases not matched to a gene. The CDR3 sequence is 12 residues long. CDR3 DNA: TGTGCCAGTAGTGACAGGGGCTACGAGCAGTACTTC. Amino acid sequence: CASSDRGYEQYF.

J is TRBJ2-5 and V is TRBV19; TRBD2 matches at 13 bases. The CDR3 is 16 residues long. Trimming took 3 bases from V and 2 from J; bases not matched to a gene: 3. Germline assignment: CDR1 LNHDA and CDR2 SQIVND (reference sequence). In nucleotides, the CDR3 is TGTGCCAGTAGTATGCGGACTAGCGGGGGTCAAGAGACCCAGTACTTC. This gives the protein CASSMRTSGGQETQYF.

The chain uses TRBV5-4 and TRBJ2-2; D is possibly TRBD1 (5 bases). Trimming left V 2 bases short and J 7 bases short, with 12 bases between. The CDR3 consists of 14 residues. Germline values: CDR1 SGHNT, CDR2 YYREEE (reference sequence). In DNA form, the CDR3 reads TGTGCCAGCAGCTTACAGCAGGGCGGCGGGGAGCTGTTTTTT. The encoded protein is CASSLQQGGGELFF. Supplemented by reference TRBV5-4 and TRBJ2-2, the full variable domain reads ETGVTQSPTHLIKTRGQQVTLRCSSQSGHNTVSWYQQALGQGPQFIFQYYREEENGRGNFPPRFSGLQFPNYSSELNVNALELDDSALYLCASSLQQGGGELFFGEGSRLTVL.

The chain is built from TRBV11-3 and TRBJ2-7, with 14 bases identical to TRBD2. Germline V lookup: CDR1 SGHNT, CDR2 YENEEA. Trimming cost V 4 bases and J 0 bases; bases outside gene matches: 14. The CDR3 loop spans 20 amino acids. CDR3 in amino acids: CASSYIGTSGSVRSSYEQYF. The CDR3 DNA reads TGTGCCAGCAGCTACATCGGGACTAGCGGGAGCGTGAGGAGCTCCTACGAGCAGTACTTC.

This rearrangement joins TRBV7-9 to TRBJ2-6, with 10 bases aligning to TRBD1. The V and J ends lost 6 bases and 1 base, in that order; junction bases with no gene match: 9. Germline V gene sequence: CDR1 SEHNR, CDR2 FQNEAQ (reference sequence). The CDR3 extends over 18 amino acids. CDR3 amino acids: CASSSDPGQGSGANVLTF. For the CDR3, the DNA is TGTGCCAGCAGTTCCGACCCGGGACAGGGGTCTGGGGCCAACGTCCTGACTTTC.

Notes on this clone: The same CDR3 is also encoded by other DNA sequences in this sample. This rearrangement joins TRBV6-2 or TRBV6-3 to TRBJ1-1, with a weak D call TRBD1 (6 bases). The germline V gene encodes CDR1 MNHEY and CDR2 SVGEGT. The germline V and J ends were trimmed by 0 bases and 4 bases, with 6 bases remaining between them. This CDR3 is 13 amino acids long. The CDR3 DNA follows: TGTGCCAGCAGTTACTCAGGGGGCACTGAAGCTTTCTTT. This translates into CASSYSGGTEAFF.

This chain links TRBV12-5 with TRBJ2-3; 10 nucleotides align to TRBD2. The CDR3 extends over 15 amino acids. Germline assignment: CDR1 LGHNT and CDR2 FRNRAP. V lost 4 bases, J lost 1 base, and 2 bases stayed unmatched. Here the CDR3 reads CASGWTSGRTDTQYF. DNA for the CDR3: TGTGCTAGTGGTTGGACTAGCGGACGCACAGATACGCAGTATTTT. The complete variable domain, with remaining parts taken from reference TRBV12-5 and TRBJ2-3, reads DARVTQTPRHKVTEMGQEVTMRCQPILGHNTVFWYRQTMMQGLELLAYFRNRAPLDDSGMPKDRFSAEMPDATLATLKIQPSEPRDSAVYFCASGWTSGRTDTQYFGPGTRLTVL.

The rearrangement joins TRBV19 to TRBJ2-7, with a tentative D call TRBD1 (7 bases). Germline V lookup: CDR1 LNHDA, CDR2 SQIVND (reference sequence). The ends were cut back, 4 bases at V and 3 bases at J, with 19 bases in the middle. The CDR3 contains 16 residues. In DNA form, the CDR3 reads TGTGCCAGTAGTAGCGCAGGGGGGTCTAGTGACTACGAGCAGTACTTC. Its translation is CASSSAGGSSDYEQYF.

The V and J genes are TRBV19 and TRBJ2-7; 13 nucleotides match TRBD2. Germline lookup yields CDR1 LNHDA and CDR2 SQIVND (reference sequence). The CDR3 is made up of 16 amino acids. Trimming took 3 bases from V and 2 from J; bases not matched to a gene: 4. As DNA, the CDR3 is TGTGCCAGTAGTATGGCCGGGACTAGCGGGACCTACGAGCAGTACTTC. As protein: CASSMAGTSGTYEQYF.

V and J are TRBV28 and TRBJ1-5; the match to TRBD1 covers 7 bases. The CDR3 covers 17 residues. The germline CDR1 and CDR2 sequences are MDHEN and SYDVKM. V trimming: 3 bases; J trimming: 1 base; junction bases outside the gene matches: 9. The CDR3 bases are TGTGCCAGCAGTTTCCAGCAGGGGGGACAAAGCAATCAGCCCCAGCATTTT. Protein product: CASSFQQGGQSNQPQHF.

The chain carries TRBV9 and TRBJ1-4; tentatively, D is TRBD1 (6 bases). CDR3 size: 16 residues. V was cut by 4 bases and J by 6 bases, with 19 bases left in between. Looked up from germline, CDR1 is SGDLS and CDR2 is YYNGEE. The CDR3 DNA sequence: TGTGCCAGCAGCTACCCGTCGGGGGGCAAGCATGAAAAACTGTTTTTT. As protein: CASSYPSGGKHEKLFF.

There are a few counts of this clone. V gene TRBV7-9 combines with J gene TRBJ2-7, with D possibly TRBD1 on 5 matching bases. The ends were cut back, 1 base at V and 0 bases at J, with 13 bases in the middle. Per the germline V gene, CDR1 is SEHNR and CDR2 is FQNEAQ (reference sequence). This CDR3 comprises 16 residues. As DNA, the CDR3 is TGTGCCAGCAGCTTAGTTTTTGACAGTCTCTCCTACGAGCAGTACTTC. Its protein is CASSLVFDSLSYEQYF.

The rearrangement joins TRBV6-5 to TRBJ2-3; the match to TRBD2 covers 7 bases. In germline, CDR1 is MNHEY, CDR2 SVGAGI. The CDR3 spans 15 residues. V lost 5 bases and J lost 4; bases outside the gene matches: 9. CDR3 bases: TGTGCCAGCAGTCGCCTCGTGCGGGAGTCAGATACGCAGTATTTT. Translated, it gives CASSRLVRESDTQYF.

The chain uses TRBV2 and TRBJ1-6; weak D call: TRBD1 (5 bases). This CDR3 has 13 residues. V was cut by 7 bases and J by 9 bases, with 13 bases left in between. Germline assignment: CDR1 SNHLY and CDR2 FYNNEI. The CDR3 reads CASMRVGGSPLHF. CDR3 sequence (DNA): TGTGCCAGCATGAGGGTCGGGGGTTCACCCCTCCACTTT.